This entry lists 18 T cell receptor beta chains sequenced from one sample in a study of blood T cells in healthy people across ages. Sample-barcoded 5' priming and a J-beta primer mix drove a second PCR of about 6 to 12 cycles. Each CDR3 protein is one row after TCRdb ran MiXCR on the 5' RACE reads. This table has 2 million or so distinct CDR3 sequences, about 49% appearing once. The sequencing input was blood. These receptors were taken from a woman between 40 and 50 years old in good health.

The V gene is TRBV7-2, the J gene TRBJ2-1, with 15 bases aligning to TRBD2. Looked up from germline, CDR1 is SGHTA and CDR2 is FQGNSA. The CDR3 consists of 16 residues. V lost 5 bases, J lost 9 bases, and 8 bases stayed unmatched. CDR3 sequence (DNA): TGTGCCAGCAGCGTGGGGACTAGCGGGGGGAGGGGTGAGCAGTTCTTC. It translates to CASSVGTSGGRGEQFF.

This clonotype was observed a single time. This chain connects TRBV6-5 to TRBJ1-2; the D gene is possibly TRBD1 (5 bases). Germline V gene sequence: CDR1 MNHEY, CDR2 SVGAGI. V lost 2 bases and J lost 7, with 14 bases in between. The CDR3 spans 14 residues. CDR3 amino acids: CASSYGEGIGGYTF. DNA of the CDR3: TGTGCCAGCAGTTACGGGGAGGGGATCGGTGGCTACACCTTC.

V gene TRBV7-9 combines with J gene TRBJ2-7, with TRBD2 matching over 10 bases. The CDR3 extends over 15 amino acids. The V gene end was trimmed by 1 base and the J gene end by 5 bases; junction bases not matched to a gene: 5. Germline assignment: CDR1 SEHNR and CDR2 FQNEAQ (reference sequence). The CDR3 protein is CASSLVDSGRNEQYF. The CDR3 DNA sequence: TGTGCCAGCAGCTTAGTGGATAGCGGGAGGAACGAGCAGTACTTC.

This clonotype was observed once. The V call is TRBV5-6, the J call TRBJ2-1; 8 bases fit TRBD1. V lost 4 bases to trimming and J lost 13 bases; unmatched junction nucleotides: 7. CDR1 is SGHDT, CDR2 YYEEEE, per germline. This CDR3 has 12 residues. Here the CDR3 DNA reads TGTGCCAGCAGCCCGGACAGGGCGGTTCAGTTCTTC. Its protein product is CASSPDRAVQFF.

The CDR3 nucleotides read TGTGCCAGCAGCTTAGGCGGCGGGGGGGCAAACAATGAGCAGTTCTTC. Amino acid sequence: CASSLGGGGANNEQFF. The chain joins TRBV7-9 to TRBJ2-1, with 9 bases matching TRBD2. J was trimmed by 5 bases and V by 1 base; bases with no gene match: 6. The CDR3 is made up of 16 amino acids. Germline CDR1 and CDR2: SEHNR and FQNEAQ (reference sequence). Filled out from reference TRBV7-9 and TRBJ2-1, the complete variable domain reads DTGVSQNPRHKITKRGQNVTFRCDPISEHNRLYWYRQTLGQGPEFLTYFQNEAQLEKSRLLSDRFSAERPKGSFSTLEIQRTEQGDSAMYLCASSLGGGGANNEQFFGPGTRLTVL.

The chain couples TRBV6-2 or TRBV6-3 to TRBJ2-5, with TRBD1 matching 8 bases. V was clipped by 2 bases and J by 5 bases; unmatched bases: 1. CDR1 and CDR2 from the germline V gene are MNHEY and SVGEGT. CDR3 size: 13 residues. The CDR3 DNA is TGTGCCAGCAGTTACCGGGACAGGGAGACCCAGTACTTC. It is translated as CASSYRDRETQYF.

This chain uses TRBV12-5 with TRBJ1-2, with D hard to call. CDR3 length: 11 residues. With 4 bases removed from V and 8 bases from J, the gap between germline ends came to 8 bases. Germline CDR1 and CDR2: LGHNT and FRNRAP. The CDR3 DNA follows: TGTGCTAGTGGTTCCAATAGAGGCTACACCTTC. The encoded protein is CASGSNRGYTF.

The genes are TRBV20-1 and TRBJ1-2; D perhaps matches TRBD1 (5 bases). Germline V gene lookup returns CDR1 DFQATT and CDR2 SNEGSKA (reference sequence). V shed 4 bases and J shed 2 bases, with 8 bases lying between them. The CDR3 covers 12 residues. Here the CDR3 DNA reads TGCAGTGCTAAGCAGGGAAACTATGGCTACACCTTC. Protein: CSAKQGNYGYTF.

V gene TRBV27 combines with J gene TRBJ2-6; 9 bases agree with TRBD1. V trimming: 6 bases; J trimming: 4 bases; junction bases outside the gene matches: 13. The CDR3 loop spans 18 amino acids. The germline gives CDR1 MNHEY, CDR2 SMNVEV (reference sequence). This chain's CDR3 is CASSPRGQGPLGANVLTF. DNA of the CDR3: TGTGCCAGCAGCCCCCGGGGACAGGGACCTCTCGGGGCCAACGTCCTGACTTTC.

The CDR3 loop is CASGWGRKGEKLFF. The CDR3 DNA sequence: TGTGCCAGCGGCTGGGGGCGGAAGGGAGAAAAACTGTTTTTT. The chain couples TRBV7-2 to TRBJ1-4, with D perhaps matching TRBD1 (6 bases). Germline CDR1 reads SGHTA; CDR2 reads FQGNSA. The V and J ends lost 8 bases and 8 bases respectively, with 18 bases between them. This CDR3 is 14 amino acids long.

The rearrangement joins TRBV6-5 to TRBJ2-5; D ambiguous. With the DNA end fitting TRBJ2-7 better, the J assignment may be wrong. This CDR3 spans 13 amino acids. Germline V CDR1 and CDR2: MNHEY, SVGAGI. CDR3 in DNA: TGTGCCAGCAGTTACAGATATGCCTACGAGCAGTACTTC. Its protein is CASSYRYAYEQYF.

The chain employs TRBV18 and TRBJ2-4; D is possibly TRBD1 (6 bases). The germline V gene has CDR1 KGHSH and CDR2 LQKENI. Trimming cost V 3 bases and J 15 bases, with 18 bases left between them. This CDR3 is built from 13 residues. DNA of the CDR3: TGTGCCAGCTCACCGGACCGACAGGCGGGTCCGTACTTC. This gives the protein CASSPDRQAGPYF.

This clonotype was recorded a few times. The chain employs TRBV7-2 and TRBJ2-5; 9 bases fit TRBD1. The germline V gene encodes CDR1 SGHTA and CDR2 FQGNSA. The CDR3 runs 14 residues. The ends lost 5 bases at V and 7 bases at J; junction bases unmatched: 8. In nucleotides, the CDR3 is TGTGCCAGCAGCACCGGACAGGGACAGGGGACCCAGTACTTC. Translation gives CASSTGQGQGTQYF.

V gene TRBV7-9 combines with J gene TRBJ1-2, with D unclear. Trimming pared 4 bases from V and 0 bases from J, leaving 12 bases between. The germline CDR1 and CDR2 sequences are SEHNR and FQNEAQ (reference sequence). The CDR3 extends over 15 amino acids. In nucleotides, the CDR3 is TGTGCCAGCAGCTCAGCGGGCAGAGCTAACTATGGCTACACCTTC. Protein product: CASSSAGRANYGYTF.

The rearrangement joins TRBV28 to TRBJ2-5, with 12 bases identical to TRBD2. V was pared by 8 bases and J by 3 bases, with 7 bases of the junction left unmatched. Germline-derived CDR1 and CDR2 are MDHEN and SYDVKM. This CDR3 is built from 15 residues. CDR3 protein: CASSKRLAGEETQYF. The CDR3 coding sequence is TGTGCCAGCTCGAAAAGACTAGCGGGGGAAGAGACCCAGTACTTC.

This chain links TRBV15 with TRBJ2-5; D unresolved. The V gene's germline CDR1 is LNHNV and CDR2 YYDKDF (reference sequence). The CDR3 is made up of 16 amino acids. Trimming removed 1 base at V and 5 bases at J, with 17 bases between. The DNA for the CDR3 is TGTGCCACCAGCAGAGTTCTCGAGGTGTTAGGTGAGACCCAGTACTTC. It translates to CATSRVLEVLGETQYF. Full variable domain (outside the CDR3, taken from reference TRBV15 and TRBJ2-5): DAMVIQNPRYQVTQFGKPVTLSCSQTLNHNVMYWYQQKSSQAPKLLFHYYDKDFNNEADTPDNFQSRRPNTSFCFLDIRSPGLGDTAMYLCATSRVLEVLGETQYFGPGTRLLVL.

J is TRBJ2-2 and V is TRBV9; TRBD2 is a possible D gene (5 bases). From germline, CDR1 is SGDLS and CDR2 YYNGEE. This CDR3 is 12 amino acids long. The V gene lost 2 bases and the J gene lost 7 bases, with 6 bases spanning the gap. The DNA of the CDR3 is TGTGCCAGCAGCGTCGGGGACGGGGAGCTGTTTTTT. Translation: CASSVGDGELFF.

This clonotype was counted only a few times. V gene TRBV6-5 combines with J gene TRBJ2-1, with 8 nucleotides matching TRBD1. Per germline, CDR1 MNHEY and CDR2 SVGAGI. The length of the CDR3 is 14 residues. With 0 bases clipped from V and 9 bases from J, the junction kept 4 bases outside the gene matches. CDR3 nucleotides: TGTGCCAGCAGTTACTCGATCGACAGGGGTGAGCAGTTCTTC. Its translation: CASSYSIDRGEQFF.